A single sample gave rise to the 10 T cell receptor beta chains below, sequenced in a study of low-dose radiotherapy and immunotherapy resistance in tumors. The sample's time point: before trial treatment. Primers targeting TRAV and TRBV primed first-strand cDNA, covering alpha and beta chains. Both a constant-region primer and a V-primer adapter served to amplify TCRs across 15 to 20 PCR cycles. From the reads, TCRdb called clonotypes with MiXCR, one entry per CDR3 protein. In the table there are 80,000 to 90,000 distinct CDR3 sequences, over 15% of which are singletons. Sequences were derived from PBMCs, sampled before treatment. These receptors were obtained from a male donor with prostate cancer.

The rearrangement uses TRBV5-4 and TRBJ1-6; TRBD1 matches at 9 bases. V shed 4 bases, J shed 5 bases, and the junction held 7 bases outside the gene matches. CDR1 is SGHNT and CDR2 is YYREEE in the germline V gene (reference sequence). This CDR3 contains 16 residues. The CDR3 bases are TGTGCCAGCAGCGACGCGACAGGGGGAAATAATTCACCCCTCCACTTT. Protein sequence: CASSDATGGNNSPLHF.

This clonotype was recorded many times. CDR3 loop: CASSFSRGSEKLFF. DNA of the CDR3: TGTGCCAGCAGCTTTTCCAGGGGATCTGAAAAACTGTTTTTT. The chain couples TRBV7-9 to TRBJ1-4; D is perhaps TRBD1 (6 bases). The germline V and J ends were trimmed by 3 bases and 7 bases, with 12 bases remaining between them. Germline CDR1 is SEHNR and CDR2 is FQNEAQ (reference sequence). The CDR3 extends over 14 amino acids.

This clonotype has at least ten counts. The chain employs TRBV5-1 and TRBJ2-3; D is perhaps TRBD1 (6 bases). The CDR3 has 14 residues. Germline V gene sequence: CDR1 SGHRS, CDR2 YFSETQ. Between the trimmed V and J ends, which lost 3 bases and 1 base, there was a span of 9 bases. DNA for the CDR3: TGCGCCAGCAGCTCGGGACAAGGCACAGATACGCAGTATTTT. Its protein product is CASSSGQGTDTQYF.

This clonotype occurred many times. This chain uses TRBV29-1 with TRBJ1-1; D uncertain. Germline CDR1 is SQVTM and CDR2 is ANQGSEA. V lost 0 bases and J 1 base, leaving 3 bases between the germline ends. CDR3 length: 12 amino acids. CDR3 coding DNA: TGCAGCGTTGAAGACAGGAACACTGAAGCTTTCTTT. Residues: CSVEDRNTEAFF.

As concerns this clonotype: A far larger clone is a single base away, which makes a read error likely. Because the CDR3 is missing its conserved closing phenylalanine or tryptophan, this is likely a read error. V usage is TRBV6-1 and J usage is TRBJ1-6; D is uncertain. Germline CDR1 reads MNHNS; CDR2 reads SASEGT. This CDR3 region has 15 residues. The V end was cut by 7 bases, the J end by 4 bases, with 14 bases between. The CDR3 DNA sequence: TGTGCCAGCACCCTCGCGTGGGGATATAATTCACCCCTCCACTCT. This codes for CASTLAWGYNSPLHS.

This clonotype appeared many times. The chain uses TRBV29-1 and TRBJ1-2; D might be TRBD1 (5 bases). The ends were cut back, 7 bases at V and 3 bases at J, with 12 bases in the middle. From germline, CDR1 is SQVTM and CDR2 ANQGSEA. The CDR3 spans 12 residues. The CDR3 nucleotides read TGCAGCGCGTCCGGGACCGACTATGGCTACACCTTC. The encoded protein is CSASGTDYGYTF.

This clonotype was observed at least ten times. The chain employs TRBV7-9 and TRBJ1-3; a possible D gene is TRBD1 (5 bases). This CDR3 comprises 15 residues. The ends were cut back, 0 bases at V and 3 bases at J, with 9 bases in the middle. Per germline, CDR1 SEHNR and CDR2 FQNEAQ (reference sequence). The CDR3 is CASSLARGGGNTIYF. The CDR3 bases are TGTGCCAGCAGCTTAGCCCGGGGCGGTGGAAACACCATATATTTT.

The rearrangement links TRBV9 to TRBJ2-1, with TRBD2 matching over 8 bases. Germline V gene data show CDR1 as SGDLS and CDR2 as YYNGEE. CDR3 length: 16 residues. The V segment lost 1 base and the J segment 8 bases; nucleotides outside the gene matches: 11. The DNA for the CDR3 is TGTGCCAGCAGCGTACTCCCGGGGGGGCCCTTGGATGAGCAGTTCTTC. This gives the protein CASSVLPGGPLDEQFF. Looking up the rest from reference TRBV9 and TRBJ2-1 gives the full variable domain: DSGVTQTPKHLITATGQRVTLRCSPRSGDLSVYWYQQSLDQGLQFLIQYYNGEERAKGNILERFSAQQFPDLHSELNLSSLELGDSALYFCASSVLPGGPLDEQFFGPGTRLTVL.

This clonotype was recorded at least ten times. This sequence joins TRBV2 and TRBJ2-7; D might be TRBD2 (7 bases). The V gene's germline CDR1 is SNHLY and CDR2 FYNNEI. V shed 2 bases and J shed 5 bases, with 16 bases lying between them. CDR3 length: 15 residues. CDR3 in DNA: TGTGCCAGCAGTGAATTTGGCAGGGAGGGGGACGAGCAGTACTTC. Translation gives CASSEFGREGDEQYF.

The J gene is TRBJ2-7, the V gene TRBV2; possibly TRBD1 for D (6 bases). CDR3 length: 19 residues. With 3 bases removed from V and 2 bases from J, the gap between germline ends came to 26 bases. Per germline, CDR1 SNHLY and CDR2 FYNNEI. DNA for the CDR3: TGTGCCAGCAGTGATCTAAGGGGAACCGGTGGGACACCTGCCTACGAGCAGTACTTC. Protein product: CASSDLRGTGGTPAYEQYF.